A single sample is the source of the 15 T cell receptor beta chains below, sequenced in a study of CD8 T cells in ankylosing spondylitis. Study results and caveats: Seemingly distinctive of ankylosing spondylitis blood was a TCR beta motif formed by eight highly homologous variants.

These receptors are not linked to any known antigen. TCRdb recomputed calls from the 5' RACE reads with MiXCR, one row per CDR3 protein. The sample lists more than 650,000 distinct CDR3 sequences, about 12% seen once, with approximately 0.51% in the top ten. The sequenced sample consisted of blood, either unsorted or a sorted T cell fraction (not recorded which). All receptors derive from a male donor with ankylosing spondylitis.

The chain uses TRBV28 and TRBJ2-7; 9 positions match TRBD1. Germline V CDR1 and CDR2: MDHEN, SYDVKM. Losses at the gene ends were 5 bases for V and 6 bases for J; bases not matched to a gene: 11. This CDR3 has 15 residues. CDR3 coding DNA: TGTGCCAGCAGTCCATTCGACAGGGGGAGGTCCGAGCAGTACTTC. Protein sequence: CASSPFDRGRSEQYF.

The chain links TRBV4-3 to TRBJ1-1, with D possibly matching TRBD1 (5 bases). The CDR3 spans 13 residues. V was pared by 5 bases and J by 7 bases, with 14 bases between. Germline V gene data show CDR1 as LGHNA and CDR2 as YSLEER. The CDR3 bases are TGCGCCAGCAGCGCGACCGGGGACGGTGAAGCTTTCTTT. Its translation is CASSATGDGEAFF.

V usage is TRBV15 and J usage is TRBJ2-1, with 7 bases identical to TRBD1. Per germline, CDR1 LNHNV and CDR2 YYDKDF (reference sequence). This CDR3 contains 16 residues. After removal of 1 base from V and 2 bases from J, the junction contained 5 bases not matched to a gene. CDR3 coding DNA: TGTGCCACCAGCAGAGCTCCACAGGGGACCTACAATGAGCAGTTCTTC. It codes for CATSRAPQGTYNEQFF.

The chain has TRBV10-3 and TRBJ2-7; 11 nucleotides line up with TRBD2. Looked up from germline, CDR1 is ENHRY and CDR2 is SYGVKD. J was trimmed by 4 bases and V by 6 bases; bases with no gene match: 2. The length of the CDR3 is 13 residues. The DNA for the CDR3 is TGTGCCATCAGCCGGACTAGCGGGTACGAGCAGTACTTC. Amino acids: CAISRTSGYEQYF.

The chain joins TRBV24-1 to TRBJ2-1; maybe TRBD1 (6 bases). This CDR3 comprises 16 residues. Per germline, CDR1 KGHDR and CDR2 SFDVKD. Trimming took off 4 bases at V and 6 bases at J, with 18 bases between the two ends. Here the CDR3 DNA reads TGTGCCACCAGTGACCCAACAGGGCCAAGGAGCAATGAGCAGTTCTTC. It is translated as CATSDPTGPRSNEQFF.

This clonotype appeared many times. This chain joins TRBV12-3 or TRBV12-4 and TRBJ2-5; D gene ambiguous. V lost 4 bases and J lost 2, with 8 bases in between. This CDR3 comprises 13 residues. CDR3 loop: CASSWAIQETQYF. Written as DNA, the CDR3 is TGTGCCAGCAGTTGGGCCATACAAGAGACCCAGTACTTC.

V usage is TRBV2 and J usage is TRBJ1-4, with D perhaps matching TRBD1 (6 bases). The germline CDR1 and CDR2 sequences are SNHLY and FYNNEI. The CDR3 length is 14 residues. Trimming removed 2 bases at V and 6 bases at J, with 10 bases between. The CDR3 loop reads CASSENRVDEKLFF. The CDR3 DNA sequence: TGTGCCAGCAGTGAAAACAGGGTAGATGAAAAACTGTTTTTT. The full variable domain, in which reference TRBV2 and TRBJ1-4 provide the parts outside the CDR3, is EPEVTQTPSHQVTQMGQEVILRCVPISNHLYFYWYRQILGQKVEFLVSFYNNEISEKSEIFDDQFSVERPDGSNFTLKIRSTKLEDSAMYFCASSENRVDEKLFFGSGTQLSVL.

There are a few counts of this clonotype. The chain couples TRBV7-3 to TRBJ1-1; D remains ambiguous. The V gene's germline CDR1 is SGHTA and CDR2 FQGTGA. V was trimmed by 5 bases and J by 11 bases, leaving 15 bases between them. The CDR3 runs to 12 residues. The CDR3 DNA reads TGTGCCAGCAGCCAGGACGCCCGTTGGGCTTTCTTT. Translating gives CASSQDARWAFF.

The chain couples TRBV10-3 to TRBJ2-3; TRBD2 might be the D (6 bases). Per the germline V gene, CDR1 is ENHRY and CDR2 is SYGVKD. The CDR3 sequence is 13 residues long. V was clipped by 7 bases and J by 5 bases, with 13 bases between them. The CDR3, as DNA: TGTGCCATCAAGACGGGAGAGGGAGATACGCAGTATTTT. Protein sequence: CAIKTGEGDTQYF.

In its sample, this clonotype was seen many times. J is TRBJ2-5 and V is TRBV6-1, with TRBD2 matching over 16 bases. The length of the CDR3 is 19 residues. Germline V lookup: CDR1 MNHNS, CDR2 SASEGT. Trimming at V came to 8 bases and at J to 2 bases, leaving 14 bases not matched to a gene. In nucleotides, the CDR3 is TGTGCCAGCGGCCAACCTCCGGGACTAGCGGGGGGGTCGCAAGAGACCCAGTACTTC. Translated: CASGQPPGLAGGSQETQYF.

This clonotype came up many times. The chain has TRBV5-6 and TRBJ2-5; D is unresolved. CDR3 length: 14 amino acids. V lost 0 bases to trimming and J lost 5 bases, with 11 bases between them. Germline lookup yields CDR1 SGHDT and CDR2 YYEEEE. Written as DNA, the CDR3 is TGTGCCAGCAGCTTGGAGGGTAGAAAGGAGACCCAGTACTTC. Protein product: CASSLEGRKETQYF.

This clonotype has more than one count but fewer than ten. The J gene is TRBJ2-1, the V gene TRBV11-1; the D is unclear. Germline V lookup: CDR1 SGHAT, CDR2 FQDESV (reference sequence). With 7 bases removed from V and 3 bases from J, the gap between germline ends came to 10 bases. The CDR3 is 13 residues long. The CDR3 sequence is CASKEHVYNEQFF. In DNA, the CDR3 is TGTGCCAGCAAGGAGCATGTCTACAATGAGCAGTTCTTC.

This clonotype was counted a few times. J is TRBJ2-4 and V is TRBV18; D call uncertain. In germline, CDR1 is KGHSH, CDR2 LQKENI. The CDR3 extends over 15 amino acids. The ends were cut back, 6 bases at V and 0 bases at J, with 12 bases in the middle. The CDR3 DNA follows: TGTGCCAGCTCTCCTCAGCGTTTAGCCAAAAACATTCAGTACTTC. Residues: CASSPQRLAKNIQYF.

V and J are TRBV6-5 and TRBJ2-2, with TRBD1 matching 9 bases. Germline V CDR1 and CDR2: MNHEY, SVGAGI. V lost 4 bases and J lost 0; bases outside the gene matches: 15. This CDR3 contains 20 residues. This CDR3 is CASSFSLTPGQGSNTGELFF. For the CDR3, the DNA is TGTGCCAGCAGTTTTAGCTTAACTCCGGGACAGGGATCGAACACCGGGGAGCTGTTTTTT.

The rearrangement links TRBV27 to TRBJ2-2; a possible D gene is TRBD2 (5 bases). V gave up 5 bases and J gave up 5 bases, with 15 bases separating them. Germline-derived CDR1 and CDR2 are MNHEY and SMNVEV (reference sequence). The CDR3 totals 15 residues. The CDR3: CASSPYFRTTGELFF. CDR3 in DNA: TGTGCCAGCAGTCCTTACTTCAGGACTACCGGGGAGCTGTTTTTT.